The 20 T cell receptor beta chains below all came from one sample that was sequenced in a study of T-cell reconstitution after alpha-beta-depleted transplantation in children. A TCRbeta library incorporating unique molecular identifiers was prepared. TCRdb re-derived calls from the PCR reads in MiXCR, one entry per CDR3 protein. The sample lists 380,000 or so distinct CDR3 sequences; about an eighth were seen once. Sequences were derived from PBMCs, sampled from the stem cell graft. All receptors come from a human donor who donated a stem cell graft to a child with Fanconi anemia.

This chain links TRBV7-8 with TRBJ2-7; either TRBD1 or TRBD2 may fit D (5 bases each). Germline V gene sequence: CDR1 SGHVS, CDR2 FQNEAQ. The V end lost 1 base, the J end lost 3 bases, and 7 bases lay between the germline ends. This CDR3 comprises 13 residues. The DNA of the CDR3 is TGTGCCAGCAGCTTAGGAGGGGTCTACGAGCAGTACGTC. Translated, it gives CASSLGGVYEQYV.

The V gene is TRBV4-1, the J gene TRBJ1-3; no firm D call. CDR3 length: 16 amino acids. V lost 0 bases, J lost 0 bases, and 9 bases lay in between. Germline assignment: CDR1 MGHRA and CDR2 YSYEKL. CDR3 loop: CASSQDSAFSGNTIYF. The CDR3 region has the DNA TGCGCCAGCAGCCAAGATTCGGCCTTCTCTGGAAACACCATATATTTT.

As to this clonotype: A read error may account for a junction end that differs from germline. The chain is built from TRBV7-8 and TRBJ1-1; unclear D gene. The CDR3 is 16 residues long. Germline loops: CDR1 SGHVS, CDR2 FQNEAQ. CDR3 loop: CVSSSDHSSMNTEAFF. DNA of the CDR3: TGTGTCAGCAGCTCCGACCACTCCTCCATGAACACTGAAGCTTTCTTT.

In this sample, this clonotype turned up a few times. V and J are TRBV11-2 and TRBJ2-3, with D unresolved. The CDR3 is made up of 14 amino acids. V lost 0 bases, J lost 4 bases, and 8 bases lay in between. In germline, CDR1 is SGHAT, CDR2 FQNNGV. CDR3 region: CASSLERASDTQYF. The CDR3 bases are TGTGCCAGCAGCTTAGAGAGAGCATCAGATACGCAGTATTTT.

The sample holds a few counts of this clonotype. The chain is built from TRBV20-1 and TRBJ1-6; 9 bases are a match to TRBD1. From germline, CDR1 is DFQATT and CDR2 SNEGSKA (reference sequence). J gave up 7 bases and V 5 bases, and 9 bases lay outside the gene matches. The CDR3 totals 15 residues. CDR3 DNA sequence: TGCAGTGCTCGGGACAGGGTTCGAGGGAATTCACCCCTCCACTTT. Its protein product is CSARDRVRGNSPLHF.

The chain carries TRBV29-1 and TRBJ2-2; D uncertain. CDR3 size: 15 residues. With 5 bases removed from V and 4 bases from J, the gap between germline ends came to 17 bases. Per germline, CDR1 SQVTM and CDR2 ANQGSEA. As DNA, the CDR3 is TGCAGCGTTTCAGAGCCTGCCGAGAGCACCGGGGAGCTGTTTTTT. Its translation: CSVSEPAESTGELFF.

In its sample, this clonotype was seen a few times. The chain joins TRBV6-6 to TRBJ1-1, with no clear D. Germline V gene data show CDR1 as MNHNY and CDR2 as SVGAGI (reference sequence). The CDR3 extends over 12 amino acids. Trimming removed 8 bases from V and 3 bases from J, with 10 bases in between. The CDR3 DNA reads TGTGCCAGCGGTGGGTGGGACACTGAAGCTTTCTTT. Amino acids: CASGGWDTEAFF.

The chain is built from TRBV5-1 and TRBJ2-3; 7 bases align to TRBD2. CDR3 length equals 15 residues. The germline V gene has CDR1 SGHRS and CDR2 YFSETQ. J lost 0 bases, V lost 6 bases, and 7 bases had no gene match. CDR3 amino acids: CASNRGAGSTDTQYF. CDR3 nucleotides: TGCGCCAGCAACCGGGGAGCGGGGAGCACAGATACGCAGTATTTT. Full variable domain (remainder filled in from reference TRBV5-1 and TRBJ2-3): KAGVTQTPRYLIKTRGQQVTLSCSPISGHRSVSWYQQTPGQGLQFLFEYFSETQRNKGNFPGRFSGRQFSNSRSEMNVSTLELGDSALYLCASNRGAGSTDTQYFGPGTRLTVL.

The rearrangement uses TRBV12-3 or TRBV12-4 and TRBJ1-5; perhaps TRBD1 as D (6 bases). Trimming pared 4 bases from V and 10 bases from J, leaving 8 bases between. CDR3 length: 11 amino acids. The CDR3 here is CASSSQGPQHF. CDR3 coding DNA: TGTGCCAGCAGTTCACAGGGTCCCCAGCATTTT.

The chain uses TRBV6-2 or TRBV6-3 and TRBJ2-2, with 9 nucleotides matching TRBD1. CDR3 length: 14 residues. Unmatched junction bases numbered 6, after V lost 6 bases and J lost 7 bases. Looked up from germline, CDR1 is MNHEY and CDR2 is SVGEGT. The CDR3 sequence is CASSPGTGIGELFF. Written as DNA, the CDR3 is TGTGCCAGCAGCCCCGGGACAGGGATCGGGGAGCTGTTTTTT.

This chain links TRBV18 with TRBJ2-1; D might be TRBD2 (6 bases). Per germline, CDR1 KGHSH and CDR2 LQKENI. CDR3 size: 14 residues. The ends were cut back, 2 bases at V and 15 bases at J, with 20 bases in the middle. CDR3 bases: TGTGCCAGCTCACCAATTGAGTCGGGGGAAATACGGTTCTTC. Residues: CASSPIESGEIRFF.

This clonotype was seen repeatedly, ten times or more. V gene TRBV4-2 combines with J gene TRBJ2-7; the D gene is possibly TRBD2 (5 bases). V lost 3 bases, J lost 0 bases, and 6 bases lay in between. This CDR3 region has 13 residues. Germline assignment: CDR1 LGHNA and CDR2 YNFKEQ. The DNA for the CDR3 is TGTGCCAGCAGCCACGGGAACTCCTACGAGCAGTACTTC. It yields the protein CASSHGNSYEQYF.

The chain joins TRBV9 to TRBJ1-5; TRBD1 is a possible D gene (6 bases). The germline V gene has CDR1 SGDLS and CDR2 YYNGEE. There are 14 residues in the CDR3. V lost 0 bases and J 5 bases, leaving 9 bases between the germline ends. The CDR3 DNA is TGTGCCAGCAGCGTAGGGGGGGCGGATCAGCCCCAGCATTTT. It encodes CASSVGGADQPQHF.

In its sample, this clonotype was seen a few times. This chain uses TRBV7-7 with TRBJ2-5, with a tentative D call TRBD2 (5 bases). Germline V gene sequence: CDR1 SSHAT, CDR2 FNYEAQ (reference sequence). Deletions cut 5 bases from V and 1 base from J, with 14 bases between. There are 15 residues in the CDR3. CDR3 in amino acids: CASSQRRVFQETQYF. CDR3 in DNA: TGTGCCAGCAGCCAGAGGCGGGTCTTCCAAGAGACCCAGTACTTC.

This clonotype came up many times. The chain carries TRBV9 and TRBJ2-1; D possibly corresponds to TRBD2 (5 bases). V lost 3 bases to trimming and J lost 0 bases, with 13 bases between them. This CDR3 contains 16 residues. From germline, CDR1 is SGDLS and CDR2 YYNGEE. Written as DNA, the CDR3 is TGTGCCAGCAGCGGAACACCGGGATTCTCCTACAATGAGCAGTTCTTC. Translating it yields CASSGTPGFSYNEQFF.

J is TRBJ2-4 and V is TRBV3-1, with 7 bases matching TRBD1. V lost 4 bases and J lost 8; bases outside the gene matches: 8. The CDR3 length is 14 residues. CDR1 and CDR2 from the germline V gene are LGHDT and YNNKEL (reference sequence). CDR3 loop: CASSRGQATDIQYF. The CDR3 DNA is TGTGCCAGCAGCCGAGGACAGGCTACGGACATTCAGTACTTC.

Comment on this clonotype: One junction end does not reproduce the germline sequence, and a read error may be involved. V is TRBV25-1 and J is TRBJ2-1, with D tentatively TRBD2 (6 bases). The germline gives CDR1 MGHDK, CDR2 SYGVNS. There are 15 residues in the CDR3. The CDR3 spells CASSEMGDGRDEHFF. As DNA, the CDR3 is TGTGCCAGCAGTGAAATGGGGGACGGGAGAGATGAGCATTTCTTC.

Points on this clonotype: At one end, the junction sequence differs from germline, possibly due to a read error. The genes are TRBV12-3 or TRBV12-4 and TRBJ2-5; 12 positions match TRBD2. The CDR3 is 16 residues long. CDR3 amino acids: CASSLGLAGGWETQNF. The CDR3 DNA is TGTGCCAGCAGTTTAGGGCTAGCGGGGGGGTGGGAGACCCAGAACTTC.

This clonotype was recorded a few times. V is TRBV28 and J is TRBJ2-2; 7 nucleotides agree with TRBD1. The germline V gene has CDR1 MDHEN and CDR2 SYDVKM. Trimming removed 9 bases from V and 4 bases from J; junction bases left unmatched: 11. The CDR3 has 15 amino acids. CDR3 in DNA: TGTGCCAGTCACAAGGGGGCGACGGGCACCGGGGAGCTGTTTTTT. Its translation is CASHKGATGTGELFF.

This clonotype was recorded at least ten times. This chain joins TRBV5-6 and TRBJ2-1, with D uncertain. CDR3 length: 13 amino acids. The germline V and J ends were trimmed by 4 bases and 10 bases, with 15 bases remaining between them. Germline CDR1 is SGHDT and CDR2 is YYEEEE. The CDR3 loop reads CASSPGPTREQFF. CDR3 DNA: TGTGCCAGCAGCCCCGGGCCCACCAGGGAGCAGTTCTTC.